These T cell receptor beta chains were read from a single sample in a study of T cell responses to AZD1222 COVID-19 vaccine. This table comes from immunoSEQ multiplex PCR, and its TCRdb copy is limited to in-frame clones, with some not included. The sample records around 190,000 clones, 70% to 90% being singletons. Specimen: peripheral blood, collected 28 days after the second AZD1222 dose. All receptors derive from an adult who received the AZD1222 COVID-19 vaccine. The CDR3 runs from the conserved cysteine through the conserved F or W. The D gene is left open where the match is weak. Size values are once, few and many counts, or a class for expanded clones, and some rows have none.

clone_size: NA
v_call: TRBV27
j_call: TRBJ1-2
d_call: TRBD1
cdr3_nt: TGTGCCAGCAGTGGGACAGGGTTTGGCTACACCTTC
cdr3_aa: CASSGTGFGYTF

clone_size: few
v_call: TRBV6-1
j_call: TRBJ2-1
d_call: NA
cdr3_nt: TGTGCCAGCAGTGAAACAGGTCGGGGGTATGAGCAGTTCTTC
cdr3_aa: CASSETGRGYEQFF

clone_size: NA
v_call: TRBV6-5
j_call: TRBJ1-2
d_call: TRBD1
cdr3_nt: TGTGCCAGCAGTTCTCCGGGACAGAATAACTATGGCTACACCTTC
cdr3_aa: CASSSPGQNNYGYTF

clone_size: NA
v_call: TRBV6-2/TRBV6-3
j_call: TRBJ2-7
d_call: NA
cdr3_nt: TGTGCCAGCAGTATCTGGAACTCCTTGGACGAGCAGTACTTC
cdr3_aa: CASSIWNSLDEQYF

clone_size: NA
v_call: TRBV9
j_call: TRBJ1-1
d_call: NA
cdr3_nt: TGTGCCAGCAGCGTAGTAGGAGGGCCTGAAGCTTTCTTT
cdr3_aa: CASSVVGGPEAFF

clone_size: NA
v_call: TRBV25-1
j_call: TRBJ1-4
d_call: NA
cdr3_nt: TGTGCCAGCAGTGAGGTACGTGAAAAACTGTTTTTT
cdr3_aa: CASSEVREKLFF

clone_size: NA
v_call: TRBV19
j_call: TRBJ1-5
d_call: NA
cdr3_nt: TGTGCCACTGGGTGGGGAGGGTCCGGGCAGCCCCAGCATTTT
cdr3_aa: CATGWGGSGQPQHF

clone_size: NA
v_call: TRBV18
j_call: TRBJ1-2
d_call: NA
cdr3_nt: TGTGCCAGCTCACCAGAGGGGGACGTCGATGGCTACACCTTC
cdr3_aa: CASSPEGDVDGYTF

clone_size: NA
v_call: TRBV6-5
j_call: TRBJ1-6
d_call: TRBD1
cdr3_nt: TGTGCCAGCAGCCGGACAGGGACGGAGAATTCACCCCTCCACTTT
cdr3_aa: CASSRTGTENSPLHF

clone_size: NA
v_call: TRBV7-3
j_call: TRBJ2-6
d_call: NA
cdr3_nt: TGTGCCAGTAGACGCTCTGGGGCCAACGTCCTGACTTTC
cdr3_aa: CASRRSGANVLTF

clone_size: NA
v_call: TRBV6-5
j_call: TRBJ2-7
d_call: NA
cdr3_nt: TGTGCCAGCAGAGGAACTTTCCACGAGCAGTACTTC
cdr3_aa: CASRGTFHEQYF

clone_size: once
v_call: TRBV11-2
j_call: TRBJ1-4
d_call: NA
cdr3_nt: TGTGCCAGCAGCGCCTGGGCAGGGTGGGATGAAAAACTGTTTTTT
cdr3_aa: CASSAWAGWDEKLFF

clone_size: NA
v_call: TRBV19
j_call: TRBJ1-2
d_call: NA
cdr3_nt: TGTGCCAGTAGTGAGGTCAGGGGCTCTGGCTACACCTTC
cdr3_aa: CASSEVRGSGYTF

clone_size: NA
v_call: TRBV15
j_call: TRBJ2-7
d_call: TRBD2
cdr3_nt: TGTGCCACCAGCAGAGACGGACTAGCGCCCTACGAGCAGTACTTC
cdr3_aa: CATSRDGLAPYEQYF

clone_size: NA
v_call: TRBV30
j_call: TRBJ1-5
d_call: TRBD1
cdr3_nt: TGTGCCTGGAGTGGTCTGACAGGGTCTCAGCCCCAGCATTTT
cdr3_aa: CAWSGLTGSQPQHF

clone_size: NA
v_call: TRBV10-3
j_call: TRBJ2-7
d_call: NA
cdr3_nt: TGTGCCATCATGGGTAGGACAGCCGACTCCTACGAGCAGTACTTC
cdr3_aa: CAIMGRTADSYEQYF

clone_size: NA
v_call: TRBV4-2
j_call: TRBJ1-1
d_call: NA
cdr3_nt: TGTGCCAGCAGTCAGCGAGGTATTGCGAACACTGAAGCTTTCTTT
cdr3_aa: CASSQRGIANTEAFF

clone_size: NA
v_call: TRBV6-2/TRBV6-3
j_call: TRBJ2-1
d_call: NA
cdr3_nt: TGTGCCAGCAGTTACTCGATGGGGAACAATGAGCAGTTCTTC
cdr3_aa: CASSYSMGNNEQFF

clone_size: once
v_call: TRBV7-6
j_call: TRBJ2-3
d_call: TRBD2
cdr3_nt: TGTGCCAGCAGCTTATCCAGGACTAGCGGGGGGGCCAGCACAGATACGCAGTATTTT
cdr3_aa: CASSLSRTSGGASTDTQYF

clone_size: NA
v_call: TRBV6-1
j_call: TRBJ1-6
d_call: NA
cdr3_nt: TGTGCCAGCAGTGAGGGAGGGAATTCACCCCTCCACTTT
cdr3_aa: CASSEGGNSPLHF

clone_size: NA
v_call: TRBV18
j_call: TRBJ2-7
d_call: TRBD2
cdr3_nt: TGTGCCAGCTCACCAGGGACTAGCGGCGGTCACGAGCAGTACTTC
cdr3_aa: CASSPGTSGGHEQYF

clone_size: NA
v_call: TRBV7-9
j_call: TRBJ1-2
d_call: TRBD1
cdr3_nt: TGTGCCAGCAGCTTAGTGGGGGACAGCTATGGCTACACCTTC
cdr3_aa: CASSLVGDSYGYTF

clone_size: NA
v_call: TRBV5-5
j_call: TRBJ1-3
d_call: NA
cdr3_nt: TGTGCCAGCAGCGCAGGGGTCTCCCTCGTCAGCTCTGGAAACACCATATATTTT
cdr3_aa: CASSAGVSLVSSGNTIYF

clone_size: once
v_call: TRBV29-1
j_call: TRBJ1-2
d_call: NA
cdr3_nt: TGCAGCGTTGCTGACAGGAACTATGGCTACACCTTC
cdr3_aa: CSVADRNYGYTF

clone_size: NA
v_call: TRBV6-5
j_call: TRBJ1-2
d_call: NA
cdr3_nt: TGTGCCAGCGGTCACTATGGCTACACCTTC
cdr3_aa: CASGHYGYTF

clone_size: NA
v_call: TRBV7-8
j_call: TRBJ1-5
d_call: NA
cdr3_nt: TGTGCCAGCAGCTTATACGGCGTGAATCAGCCCCAGCATTTT
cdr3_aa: CASSLYGVNQPQHF

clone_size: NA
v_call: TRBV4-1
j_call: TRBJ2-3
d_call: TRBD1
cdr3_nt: TGCGCCAGCAGCCAAGCCCCGAACAGGGGGCAAACAGATACGCAGTATTTT
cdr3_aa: CASSQAPNRGQTDTQYF

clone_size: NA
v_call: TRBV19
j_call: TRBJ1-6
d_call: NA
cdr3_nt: TGTGCCAGTAGTATGCAGGGCCTGGCGAATTCACCCCTCCACTTT
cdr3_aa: CASSMQGLANSPLHF

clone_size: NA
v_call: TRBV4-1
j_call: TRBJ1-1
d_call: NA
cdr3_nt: TGCGCCAGCAGCCAAGTCACAGTACAGAGGAACACTGAAGCTTTCTTT
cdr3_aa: CASSQVTVQRNTEAFF

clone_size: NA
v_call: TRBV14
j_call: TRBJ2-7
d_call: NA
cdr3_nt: TGTGCCAGCAGCCGAGGAAGAGGGGCAGTGCAGTACTTC
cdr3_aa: CASSRGRGAVQYF

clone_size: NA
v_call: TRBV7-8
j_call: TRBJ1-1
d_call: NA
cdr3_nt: TGTGCCAGCAGTCGAGCGTGGCGGAGGAACACTGAAGCTTTCTTT
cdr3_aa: CASSRAWRRNTEAFF

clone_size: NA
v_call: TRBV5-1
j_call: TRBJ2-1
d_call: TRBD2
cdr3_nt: TGCGCCAGCAGCTGGTCGACTAGCGGGGCGTACAATGAGCAGTTCTTC
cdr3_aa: CASSWSTSGAYNEQFF

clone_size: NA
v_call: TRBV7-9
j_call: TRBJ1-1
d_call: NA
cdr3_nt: TGTGCCAGCAGCGACAGCTTGAACACTGAAGCTTTCTTT
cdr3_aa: CASSDSLNTEAFF

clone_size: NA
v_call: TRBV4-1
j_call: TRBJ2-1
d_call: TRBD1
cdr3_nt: TGCGCCAGCAGCCAAGAGGGACAGCTAAGCTACAATGAGCAGTTCTTC
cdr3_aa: CASSQEGQLSYNEQFF

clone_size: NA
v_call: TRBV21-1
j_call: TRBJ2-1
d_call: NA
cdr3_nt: TGTGGGCAGCGGACAGGGGATGGTCCCCGATACAATGAGCAGTTCTTC
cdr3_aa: CGQRTGDGPRYNEQFF

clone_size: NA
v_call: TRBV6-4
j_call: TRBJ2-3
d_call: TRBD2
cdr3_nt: TGTGCCAGCAGACCCCGACTAGATAGAGCGGGGGTTGGTTCGGATACGCAGTATTTT
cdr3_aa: CASRPRLDRAGVGSDTQYF

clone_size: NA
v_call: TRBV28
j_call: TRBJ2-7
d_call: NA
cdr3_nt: TGTGCCAGCACAGCGTCCTCCTACGAGCAGTACTTC
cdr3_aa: CASTASSYEQYF

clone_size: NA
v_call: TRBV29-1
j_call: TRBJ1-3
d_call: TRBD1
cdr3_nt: TGCAGCGTTGACGCCGGGACAGGGACTGGAAACACCATATATTTT
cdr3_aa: CSVDAGTGTGNTIYF

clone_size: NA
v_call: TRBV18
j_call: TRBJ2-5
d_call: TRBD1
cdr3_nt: TGTGCCAGCTCCTTTGCCGGGACAGGGGGCAGGGAGACCCAGTACTTC
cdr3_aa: CASSFAGTGGRETQYF

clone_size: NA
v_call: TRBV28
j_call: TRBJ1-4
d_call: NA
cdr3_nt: TGTGCCAGCAGCGGGGCCAAACCTAATGAAAAACTGTTTTTT
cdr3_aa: CASSGAKPNEKLFF

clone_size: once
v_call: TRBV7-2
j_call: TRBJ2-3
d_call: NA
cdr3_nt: TGTGCCAGCAGCTTATATTCAGCTGGTGCGCAGTATTTT
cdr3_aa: CASSLYSAGAQYF

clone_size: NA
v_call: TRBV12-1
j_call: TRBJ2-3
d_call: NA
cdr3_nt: TGTGCCAGCAACAGCGGGGGGGCCCCGGATACGCAGTATTTT
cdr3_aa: CASNSGGAPDTQYF

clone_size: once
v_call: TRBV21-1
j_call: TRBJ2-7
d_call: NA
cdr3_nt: TGTGCCAGCAGCAAATTCGCTACCCTCGACTACGAGCAGTACTTC
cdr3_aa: CASSKFATLDYEQYF

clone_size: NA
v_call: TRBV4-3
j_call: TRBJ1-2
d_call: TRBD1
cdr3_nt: TGCGCCAGCAGCCAAGACGGGACAGGGTCGGTCTATGGCTACACCTTC
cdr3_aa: CASSQDGTGSVYGYTF

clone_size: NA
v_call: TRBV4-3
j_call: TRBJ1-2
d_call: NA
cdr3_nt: TGCGCCAGCGGCGTCGGGGGGGGCTATGGCTACACCTTC
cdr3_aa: CASGVGGGYGYTF

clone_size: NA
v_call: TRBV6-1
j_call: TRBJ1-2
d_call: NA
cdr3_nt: TGTGCCAGCAGTGAAGGATGGGGGGCACCGTATGGCTACACCTTC
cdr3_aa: CASSEGWGAPYGYTF

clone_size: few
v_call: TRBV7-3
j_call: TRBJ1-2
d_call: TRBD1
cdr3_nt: TGTGCCAGCAGCTTAGGACCTCCGACAGGGGGCTCTCGTGGCTACACCTTC
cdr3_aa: CASSLGPPTGGSRGYTF

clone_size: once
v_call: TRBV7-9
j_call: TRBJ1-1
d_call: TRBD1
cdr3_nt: TGTGCCAGCAGACAGACAGGGCGGGAAGCTTTCTTT
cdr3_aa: CASRQTGREAFF

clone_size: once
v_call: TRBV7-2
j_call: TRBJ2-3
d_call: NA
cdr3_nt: TGTGCCAGCAGCGTTTGGACCTCTAGCACAGATACGCAGTATTTT
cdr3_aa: CASSVWTSSTDTQYF

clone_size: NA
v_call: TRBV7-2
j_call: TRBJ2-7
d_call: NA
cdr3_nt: TGTGCCAGCCGCCGGGGGGCAGGGTCCTACGAGCAGTACTTC
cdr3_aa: CASRRGAGSYEQYF

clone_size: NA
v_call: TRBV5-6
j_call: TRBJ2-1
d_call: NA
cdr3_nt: TGTGCCAGCAGCTTGCCTGGACAGAGCTCCTACAATGAGCAGTTCTTC
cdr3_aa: CASSLPGQSSYNEQFF

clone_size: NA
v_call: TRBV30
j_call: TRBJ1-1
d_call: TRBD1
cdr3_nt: TGTGCCTGCCCGGGACAGAGGAACACTGAAGCTTTCTTT
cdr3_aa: CACPGQRNTEAFF

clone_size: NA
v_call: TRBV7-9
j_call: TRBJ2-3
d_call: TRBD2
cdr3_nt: TGTGCCAGCAGCCTCGGACTAGCGGGGGGAACCACAGATACGCAGTATTTT
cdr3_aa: CASSLGLAGGTTDTQYF

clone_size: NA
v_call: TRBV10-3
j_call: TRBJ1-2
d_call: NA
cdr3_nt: TGTGCCATCAGTGTTCCGGGGGACGTGGGAGGCTACACCTTC
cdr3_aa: CAISVPGDVGGYTF

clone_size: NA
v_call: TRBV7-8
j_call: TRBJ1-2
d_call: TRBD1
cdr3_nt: TGTGCCAGCAGCTGGGACAGGGAAGACTCTGGCTACACCTTC
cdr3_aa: CASSWDREDSGYTF

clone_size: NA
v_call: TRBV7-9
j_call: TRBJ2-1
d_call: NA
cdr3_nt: TGTGCCAGCAGCCCGGCAACAGGCCAAGTCTCCTACAATGAGCAGTTCTTC
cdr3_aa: CASSPATGQVSYNEQFF

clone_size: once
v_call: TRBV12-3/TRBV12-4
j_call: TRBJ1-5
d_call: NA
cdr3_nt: TGTGCCAGCAGTCCCCGGGAGCAGCCCCAGCATTTT
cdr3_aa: CASSPREQPQHF

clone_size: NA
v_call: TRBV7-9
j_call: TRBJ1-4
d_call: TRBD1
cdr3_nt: TGTGCCAGCAGCCTCGACAGGGGTAATGAAAAACTGTTTTTT
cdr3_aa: CASSLDRGNEKLFF

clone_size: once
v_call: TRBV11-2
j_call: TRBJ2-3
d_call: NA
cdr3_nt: TGTGCCAGCAGCTTATTTGCACGCACAGATACGCAGTATTTT
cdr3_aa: CASSLFARTDTQYF

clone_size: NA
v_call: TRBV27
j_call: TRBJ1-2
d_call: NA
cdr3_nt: TGTGCCAGCAGTGAGACTGGCGACTATGGCTACACCTTC
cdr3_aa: CASSETGDYGYTF